This TCR beta chain came from a study of blood T cell repertoires in COVID-19. The table came from immunoSEQ multiplex PCR; TCRdb's copy has only in-frame clones and leaves some out. The sample contains 200,000 to 300,000 clones, about 87% of which appear only once. This clonotype was obtained from a woman aged 55 to 70 with COVID-19, enrolled during active disease. What was sequenced was peripheral blood.

The CDR3 here is CAWSAGTGAGNTIYF. Here the CDR3 DNA reads TGTGCCTGGAGTGCCGGGACAGGAGCTGGAAACACCATATATTTT. The chain joins TRBV30 to TRBJ1-3; 8 nucleotides line up with TRBD1. The CDR3 loop spans 15 amino acids. V shed 1 base and J 2 bases; nucleotides not matched to a gene: 4. Germline V gene data show CDR1 as GTSNPN and CDR2 as SVGIG (reference sequence).